The 20 T cell receptor beta chains presented below share a single source sample, sequenced in a study of cytomegalovirus exposure and HLA in healthy donors. Primers included in the PCR were 60 Vbeta and 13 Jbeta primers. Generated by immunoSEQ multiplex PCR, the TCRdb table keeps only in-frame clones and is missing some. The sample has approximately 160,000 clones; roughly 81% are singletons. Sequencing input: PBMCs. These receptors all come from a girl aged 10 to 17 in good health and CMV-seropositive.

The J gene is TRBJ1-1, the V gene TRBV5-1; 10 bases agree with TRBD1. This CDR3 comprises 15 residues. Germline V lookup: CDR1 SGHRS, CDR2 YFSETQ. V gave up 5 bases and J gave up 1 base; unmatched junction bases: 5. DNA for the CDR3: TGCGCCAGCAGAAGGACAGGGGGTGCGAACACTGAAGCTTTCTTT. It encodes CASRRTGGANTEAFF.

The rearrangement uses TRBV6-5 and TRBJ1-1; D perhaps matches TRBD1 (6 bases). Germline CDR1 and CDR2: MNHEY and SVGAGI. V lost 4 bases, J lost 10 bases, and 25 bases lay in between. The length of the CDR3 is 16 residues. The CDR3 reads CASSSLGGPPFSRAFF. CDR3 DNA: TGTGCCAGCAGTTCCCTGGGGGGGCCCCCTTTCTCCCGAGCTTTCTTT.

V and J are TRBV7-3 and TRBJ2-5; D unresolved. The CDR3 has 13 amino acids. CDR1 SGHTA and CDR2 FQGTGA come from the germline V gene. The V end lost 3 bases, the J end lost 5 bases, and 10 bases lay between the germline ends. The CDR3 DNA reads as TGTGCCAGCAGCTTCGGCCCCGGGGAGACCCAGTACTTC. Encoded protein: CASSFGPGETQYF.

The chain combines TRBV28 with TRBJ1-1, with no clear D. The germline gives CDR1 MDHEN, CDR2 SYDVKM. Trimming pared 6 bases from V and 5 bases from J, leaving 4 bases between. There are 10 residues in the CDR3. The DNA of the CDR3 is TGTGCCAGCAGACTTACTGAAGCTTTCTTT. It encodes CASRLTEAFF. Using reference TRBV28 and TRBJ1-1 for the parts outside the CDR3, the full variable domain is DVKVTQSSRYLVKRTGEKVFLECVQDMDHENMFWYRQDPGLGLRLIYFSYDVKMKEKGDIPEGYSVSREKKERFSLILESASTNQTSMYLCASRLTEAFFGQGTRLTVV.

V gene TRBV9 combines with J gene TRBJ2-7; maybe TRBD1 (5 bases). This CDR3 spans 17 amino acids. Germline CDR1 is SGDLS and CDR2 is YYNGEE. The germline V and J ends were trimmed by 0 bases and 0 bases, with 16 bases remaining between them. CDR3: CASSVDWGAGSSYEQYF. DNA for the CDR3: TGTGCCAGCAGCGTAGATTGGGGCGCCGGAAGCTCCTACGAGCAGTACTTC.

This rearrangement joins TRBV4-1 to TRBJ1-2; D is perhaps TRBD1 (6 bases). V lost 4 bases and J lost 8, with 23 bases in between. The CDR3 is made up of 16 amino acids. Germline V CDR1 and CDR2: MGHRA, YSYEKL. The CDR3 reads CASSLKQISDREGYTF. CDR3 DNA sequence: TGCGCCAGCAGCCTTAAACAAATATCGGACAGAGAGGGCTACACCTTC.

V gene TRBV9 combines with J gene TRBJ2-1; the D is unclear. V lost 3 bases to trimming and J lost 6 bases, with 7 bases between them. The CDR3 extends over 12 amino acids. Per germline, CDR1 SGDLS and CDR2 YYNGEE. CDR3 sequence (DNA): TGTGCCAGCAGCGGCGACTTCAATGAGCAGTTCTTC. It translates to CASSGDFNEQFF.

This clone was observed once. The gene calls are TRBV9 and TRBJ1-1; TRBD1 matches 10 bases. Germline V gives CDR1 SGDLS, CDR2 YYNGEE. V lost 4 bases, J lost 0 bases, and 9 bases stayed unmatched. CDR3 size: 17 residues. The CDR3 loop reads CASSLRPGTGVNTEAFF. As DNA, the CDR3 is TGTGCCAGCAGCCTACGTCCCGGGACAGGGGTGAACACTGAAGCTTTCTTT.

The CDR3 region is CASSRGAVTDTQYF. The CDR3 nucleotides read TGTGCCAGCAGTCGAGGAGCGGTCACAGATACGCAGTATTTT. V and J are TRBV25-1 and TRBJ2-3; tentatively, D is TRBD2 (5 bases). From germline, CDR1 is MGHDK and CDR2 SYGVNS. Trimming pared 5 bases from V and 2 bases from J, leaving 11 bases between. This CDR3 is built from 14 residues.

The chain employs TRBV6-6 and TRBJ2-7; 9 bases line up with TRBD1. The length of the CDR3 is 14 residues. V trimming: 5 bases; J trimming: 3 bases; junction bases outside the gene matches: 5. Germline V lookup: CDR1 MNHNY, CDR2 SVGAGI (reference sequence). CDR3 loop: CASSPRQGGYEQYF. The CDR3, as DNA: TGTGCCAGCAGTCCACGACAGGGGGGCTACGAGCAGTACTTC.

The J gene is TRBJ1-1, the V gene TRBV19; TRBD1 agrees at 11 bases. The CDR3 is 15 residues long. The J segment lost 6 bases and the V segment lost 3 bases, leaving 6 bases of the junction unmatched. Germline assignment: CDR1 LNHDA and CDR2 SQIVND (reference sequence). The CDR3 nucleotides are TGTGCCAGTAGTATCGAGGGACAGGGGGTCGCTGAAGCTTTCTTT. It yields the protein CASSIEGQGVAEAFF.

The chain employs TRBV29-1 and TRBJ2-7; TRBD1 matches 7 bases. The CDR3 runs 12 residues. The germline V gene has CDR1 SQVTM and CDR2 ANQGSEA. Trimming took 7 bases from V and 2 from J; bases not matched to a gene: 5. The CDR3 sequence: CSARDRAYEQYF. The CDR3 DNA sequence: TGCAGCGCCCGGGACAGAGCCTACGAGCAGTACTTC.

The V and J genes are TRBV4-1 and TRBJ2-1; TRBD2 agrees at 7 bases. J lost 5 bases, V lost 1 base, and 5 bases had no gene match. The CDR3 loop spans 15 amino acids. Germline V gene data show CDR1 as MGHRA and CDR2 as YSYEKL. CDR3 sequence: CASSQARGGNNEQFF. In nucleotides, the CDR3 is TGCGCCAGCAGCCAAGCTCGCGGGGGAAACAATGAGCAGTTCTTC.

Notes on this clone: One junction end does not reproduce the germline sequence, and a read error may be involved. The rearrangement joins TRBV7-7 to TRBJ2-5; D not resolved. The CDR3 runs to 13 residues. In germline, CDR1 is SSHAT, CDR2 FNYEAQ (reference sequence). In DNA form, the CDR3 reads TGTGCTAGCAGCGCGAAATCTCAAGAGACCCAGTACTTC. It is translated as CASSAKSQETQYF.

This clone showed up just a few times. The chain employs TRBV7-9 and TRBJ2-1; D unresolved. The CDR3 sequence is 17 residues long. Germline-derived CDR1 and CDR2 are SEHNR and FQNEAQ (reference sequence). V was trimmed by 1 base and J by 7 bases, leaving 20 bases between them. CDR3 sequence reads: CASSLDGRGGRGNEQFF. DNA of the CDR3: TGTGCCAGCAGCTTAGACGGTAGAGGTGGCCGCGGAAATGAGCAGTTCTTC.

The V gene is TRBV27, the J gene TRBJ1-2; 7 nucleotides agree with TRBD1. Trimming at V came to 4 bases and at J to 4 bases, leaving 6 bases not matched to a gene. The CDR3 sequence is 14 residues long. Germline CDR1 MNHEY, CDR2 SMNVEV (reference sequence). CDR3 nucleotides: TGTGCCAGCAGTTCGACAGGGACCCTCTATGGCTACACCTTC. It translates to CASSSTGTLYGYTF.

The chain links TRBV30 to TRBJ1-6; D possibly corresponds to TRBD1 (6 bases). The V end was cut by 0 bases, the J end by 9 bases, with 12 bases between. CDR1 GTSNPN and CDR2 SVGIG come from the germline V gene (reference sequence). The CDR3 contains 14 residues. CDR3 loop: CAWSVQGLGSPLHF. For the CDR3, the DNA is TGTGCCTGGAGTGTACAGGGTTTAGGTTCACCCCTCCACTTT.

CDR3 in amino acids: CASSLQRVSSYEQYF. For the CDR3, the DNA is TGTGCCAGCAGCCTCCAACGGGTCAGCTCCTACGAGCAGTACTTC. The chain carries TRBV28 and TRBJ2-7; D remains unclear. CDR3 length: 15 residues. Germline CDR1 and CDR2: MDHEN and SYDVKM. Trimming cost V 6 bases and J 0 bases, with 15 bases left between them. The complete variable domain, with remaining parts taken from reference TRBV28 and TRBJ2-7, reads DVKVTQSSRYLVKRTGEKVFLECVQDMDHENMFWYRQDPGLGLRLIYFSYDVKMKEKGDIPEGYSVSREKKERFSLILESASTNQTSMYLCASSLQRVSSYEQYFGPGTRLTVT.

The chain uses TRBV19 and TRBJ1-2; D unresolved. This CDR3 spans 12 amino acids. CDR1 and CDR2 from the germline V gene are LNHDA and SQIVND (reference sequence). Trimming stripped 4 bases from V and 8 bases from J, with 11 bases between. The CDR3 DNA reads as TGTGCCAGTAGTACCTACGGGGAAGGCTACACCTTC. Amino acid sequence: CASSTYGEGYTF.

The J gene is TRBJ1-5, the V gene TRBV10-3; 7 positions match TRBD1. Per the germline V gene, CDR1 is ENHRY and CDR2 is SYGVKD. With 10 bases clipped from V and 6 bases from J, the junction kept 6 bases outside the gene matches. The CDR3 totals 12 residues. This CDR3 reads CARKTGSQPQHF. The CDR3 bases are TGTGCCAGAAAGACAGGGAGTCAGCCCCAGCATTTT.